Below are 17 T cell receptor beta chains sequenced from a single sample in a study of T cell responses to AZD1222 COVID-19 vaccine. The protocol was immunoSEQ multiplex PCR, while the TCRdb copy is restricted to in-frame clones and leaves out a portion. The sample yields about 100,000 clones, 85% to 95% seen once. Sequenced material: peripheral blood, taken 28 days after the second AZD1222 dose. These receptor sequences come from an adult who received the AZD1222 COVID-19 vaccine.

The genes are TRBV6-4 and TRBJ1-1; D gene ambiguous. V was trimmed by 2 bases and J by 5 bases, leaving 18 bases between them. The germline CDR1 and CDR2 sequences are MRHNA and SNTAGT. The CDR3 sequence is 16 residues long. CDR3 loop: CASSDHHTASRTEAFF. CDR3 coding DNA: TGTGCCAGCAGTGACCACCACACAGCGTCACGGACTGAAGCTTTCTTT.

V gene TRBV13 combines with J gene TRBJ2-2; 7 bases are shared with TRBD2. The J segment lost 0 bases and the V segment lost 5 bases, leaving 9 bases of the junction unmatched. The CDR3 spans 17 residues. The V gene's germline CDR1 is PRHDT and CDR2 FYEKMQ (reference sequence). The CDR3 coding sequence is TGTGCCAGCAGCATTACTAGCGAGGCTACGAACACCGGGGAGCTGTTTTTT. It codes for CASSITSEATNTGELFF.

This sequence joins TRBV12-3 or TRBV12-4 and TRBJ2-1, with a weak D call TRBD2 (5 bases). The CDR3 extends over 13 amino acids. The V gene lost 1 base and the J gene lost 6 bases, with 7 bases spanning the gap. CDR3 nucleotides: TGTGCCAGCAGTTTAGTTAGCGTCAATGAGCAGTTCTTC. It translates to CASSLVSVNEQFF.

The rearrangement uses TRBV7-9 and TRBJ2-1, with 10 bases aligning to TRBD2. Germline assignment: CDR1 SEHNR and CDR2 FQNEAQ (reference sequence). Unmatched junction bases numbered 10, after V lost 4 bases and J lost 7 bases. CDR3 length: 16 amino acids. The CDR3, as DNA: TGTGCCAGCAGCTCCTCCAGCGGGAGGGCCGGTAATGAGCAGTTCTTC. Protein sequence: CASSSSSGRAGNEQFF.

This clone was seen only once. The chain has TRBV3-1 (or the pseudogene TRBV3-2) and TRBJ1-5, with 8 bases matching TRBD1. Germline CDR1 and CDR2: LGHDT and YNNKEL (reference sequence). Germline trimming cut 5 bases from V and 7 bases from J; bases unmatched to any gene: 4. This CDR3 is built from 13 residues. The CDR3 sequence is CASSGQGVQPQHF. The CDR3 DNA follows: TGTGCCAGCAGCGGACAGGGTGTACAGCCCCAGCATTTT.

The V call is TRBV7-9, the J call TRBJ2-1; perhaps D is TRBD1 or TRBD2 (6 bases each). CDR1 and CDR2 (germline): SEHNR, FQNEAQ (reference sequence). The ends were cut back, 5 bases at V and 6 bases at J, with 23 bases in the middle. This CDR3 comprises 17 residues. The CDR3 nucleotides are TGTGCCAGCAGCCCTGGACAAGGGGGGACCCCGCGCAATGAGCAGTTCTTC. It yields the protein CASSPGQGGTPRNEQFF.

The V gene is TRBV19, the J gene TRBJ1-1; perhaps TRBD1 as D (5 bases). Germline values: CDR1 LNHDA, CDR2 SQIVND (reference sequence). CDR3 length equals 15 residues. Trimming took off 5 bases at V and 3 bases at J, with 16 bases between the two ends. CDR3 coding DNA: TGTGCCAGTAGTTTAGCCGGGACGGATTACACTGAAGCTTTCTTT. Protein product: CASSLAGTDYTEAFF.

V is TRBV5-8 and J is TRBJ2-5, with 10 nucleotides matching TRBD1. Germline V gene data show CDR1 as SGHTS and CDR2 as YDEGEE. Trimming took 0 bases from V and 5 from J; bases not matched to a gene: 4. CDR3 length: 15 amino acids. This CDR3 is CASSLGQGATETQYF. The CDR3 DNA follows: TGTGCCAGCAGCTTGGGACAGGGGGCGACGGAGACCCAGTACTTC. Supplemented by reference TRBV5-8 and TRBJ2-5, the full variable domain reads EAGVTQSPTHLIKTRGQQATLRCSPISGHTSVYWYQQALGLGLQFLLWYDEGEERNRGNFPPRFSGRQFPNYSSELNVNALELEDSALYLCASSLGQGATETQYFGPGTRLLVL.

This sequence joins TRBV6-5 and TRBJ2-2; perhaps TRBD2 as D (6 bases). V lost 1 base to trimming and J lost 2 bases, with 11 bases between them. Looked up from germline, CDR1 is MNHEY and CDR2 is SVGAGI. The CDR3 runs to 16 residues. The CDR3 sequence is CASSYFGTSNTGELFF. CDR3 DNA sequence: TGTGCCAGCAGTTACTTTGGGACTTCCAACACCGGGGAGCTGTTTTTT.

J is TRBJ2-1 and V is TRBV6-5, with TRBD2 as a possible D gene (7 bases). This CDR3 has 16 residues. Germline V gene lookup returns CDR1 MNHEY and CDR2 SVGAGI. V shed 2 bases and J shed 4 bases, with 15 bases lying between them. CDR3 DNA: TGTGCCAGCAGTTACGATCCGGGGGGCTCTTACAATGAGCAGTTCTTC. It codes for CASSYDPGGSYNEQFF.

This chain joins TRBV7-9 and TRBJ1-1; D call uncertain. The CDR3 spans 13 residues. The germline gives CDR1 SEHNR, CDR2 FQNEAQ (reference sequence). V was pared by 1 base and J by 7 bases, with 10 bases between. This CDR3 is CASSLVLGLEAFF. The CDR3 nucleotides read TGTGCCAGCAGCTTAGTGCTTGGACTTGAAGCTTTCTTT.

The chain employs TRBV2 and TRBJ1-2, with D uncertain. Trimming left V 2 bases short and J 3 bases short, with 10 bases between. The CDR3 has 14 amino acids. Germline loops: CDR1 SNHLY, CDR2 FYNNEI. The CDR3 is CASSESGDYYGYTF. The CDR3 DNA sequence: TGTGCCAGCAGTGAAAGTGGAGATTACTATGGCTACACCTTC.

The rearrangement joins TRBV11-2 to TRBJ1-1, with 7 bases fitting TRBD1. Losses at the gene ends were 5 bases for V and 0 bases for J; bases not matched to a gene: 3. Germline V gene sequence: CDR1 SGHAT, CDR2 FQNNGV. This CDR3 has 14 amino acids. The CDR3 loop is CASSADRVNTEAFF. Here the CDR3 DNA reads TGTGCCAGCAGCGCCGACAGGGTGAACACTGAAGCTTTCTTT.

The J gene is TRBJ2-5, the V gene TRBV2; 10 nucleotides align to TRBD2. This CDR3 comprises 14 residues. Germline loops: CDR1 SNHLY, CDR2 FYNNEI. J lost 5 bases, V lost 5 bases, and 5 bases had no gene match. CDR3 in amino acids: CASSPSGGQETQYF. The CDR3 nucleotides are TGTGCCAGCAGTCCTAGCGGGGGTCAGGAGACCCAGTACTTC.

The rearrangement uses TRBV3-1 (or the pseudogene TRBV3-2) and TRBJ1-1; no reliable D call. Trimming took off 5 bases at V and 8 bases at J, with 9 bases between the two ends. CDR3 length: 11 residues. The germline V gene has CDR1 LGHDT and CDR2 YNNKEL (reference sequence). The CDR3 is CASSEGLEAFF. Written as DNA, the CDR3 is TGTGCCAGCAGCGAAGGTCTGGAAGCTTTCTTT.

The chain couples TRBV15 to TRBJ1-2; D is unresolved. The germline V and J ends were trimmed by 5 bases and 3 bases, with 10 bases remaining between them. CDR3 length equals 13 residues. The germline V gene has CDR1 LNHNV and CDR2 YYDKDF (reference sequence). In nucleotides, the CDR3 is TGTGCCACCAGCTGGACGGAGTACTATGGCTACACCTTC. Its protein product is CATSWTEYYGYTF.

The chain employs TRBV2 and TRBJ1-5; D is unclear. Germline CDR1 reads SNHLY; CDR2 reads FYNNEI. V was trimmed by 6 bases and J by 4 bases, leaving 10 bases between them. This CDR3 region has 13 residues. CDR3 in amino acids: CASSLTLNQPQHF. The CDR3 region has the DNA TGTGCCAGCAGCCTGACCCTAAATCAGCCCCAGCATTTT.